The 27 T cell receptor beta chains reported below all come from one sample, sequenced in a study of early T cells in non-severe SARS-CoV-2 infection. TCRdb ran MiXCR on the 5' RACE reads and lists one entry per CDR3 protein. Counted here are 90,000 to 120,000 distinct CDR3 sequences, 11% occurring once; the ten biggest clones make up about 7.6%. Source material: whole blood. Receptor source: an adult who was a healthcare worker with PCR-confirmed SARS-CoV-2 infection or an uninfected control (not recorded which).

This clonotype was recorded many times. The genes are TRBV5-8 and TRBJ2-1; no clear D gene. Germline V gives CDR1 SGHTS, CDR2 YDEGEE. V was shortened by 1 base and J by 8 bases, with 7 bases between the two germline ends. This CDR3 has 12 amino acids. CDR3 nucleotide sequence: TGTGCCAGCAGCTTGTTGGATGATGAGCAGTTCTTC. Translation: CASSLLDDEQFF.

This clonotype has only one observation. Given the absence of the conserved phenylalanine or tryptophan at the CDR3 end, a read error is likely. This chain connects TRBV11-2 to TRBJ2-1; no firm D call. The CDR3 is 15 amino acids. The germline V and J ends were trimmed by 2 bases and 2 bases, with 10 bases remaining between them. The germline V gene encodes CDR1 SGHAT and CDR2 FQNNGV. CDR3 in amino acids: CASSLLTATYNEQFS. CDR3 bases: TGTGCCAGCAGCTTATTAACCGCTACCTACAATGAGCAGTTCTCC.

In this sample, this clonotype turned up many times. The V gene is TRBV7-3, the J gene TRBJ2-5, with D maybe TRBD2 (6 bases). Germline CDR1 SGHTA, CDR2 FQGTGA. The V end was cut by 5 bases, the J end by 1 base, with 14 bases between. This CDR3 region has 15 residues. The CDR3 coding sequence is TGTGCCAGCAGCCCAACCGGGACTCCCCAAGAGACCCAGTACTTC. Protein: CASSPTGTPQETQYF.

The rearrangement uses TRBV12-3 or TRBV12-4 and TRBJ2-7, with a possible D match to TRBD2 (5 bases). Trimming cost V 3 bases and J 2 bases, with 11 bases left between them. The CDR3 is made up of 14 amino acids. The CDR3 reads CASSFGLAAYEQYF. The CDR3 DNA sequence: TGTGCCAGCAGTTTTGGGCTAGCAGCCTACGAGCAGTACTTC.

This clonotype occurred many times. The genes are TRBV20-1 and TRBJ2-1, with D uncertain. Germline CDR1 and CDR2: DFQATT and SNEGSKA (reference sequence). Trimming stripped 2 bases from V and 0 bases from J, with 8 bases between. The length of the CDR3 is 14 residues. CDR3 in amino acids: CSARFGDSYNEQFF. The DNA of the CDR3 is TGCAGTGCTAGATTTGGGGACTCCTACAATGAGCAGTTCTTC.

This clonotype was seen only a few times. This chain links TRBV20-1 with TRBJ2-7; D not certain. The CDR3 sequence is 10 residues long. Germline loops: CDR1 DFQATT, CDR2 SNEGSKA (reference sequence). V was pared by 2 bases and J by 6 bases, with 5 bases between. The CDR3, as DNA: TGCAGTGCTAGATTCGGCGAGCAGTACTTC. It encodes CSARFGEQYF.

This clonotype occurred many times. V is TRBV20-1 and J is TRBJ1-6; 8 nucleotides align to TRBD1. Germline values: CDR1 DFQATT, CDR2 SNEGSKA (reference sequence). This CDR3 spans 16 amino acids. After removal of 3 bases from V and 9 bases from J, the junction contained 13 bases not matched to a gene. The CDR3 loop is CSASIVGQGGGSPLHF. As DNA, the CDR3 is TGCAGTGCTAGCATCGTAGGACAGGGAGGGGGTTCACCCCTCCACTTT.

The table lists this clonotype with many counts. V and J are TRBV5-4 and TRBJ1-2; D is unclear. Per the germline V gene, CDR1 is SGHNT and CDR2 is YYREEE (reference sequence). V was pared by 4 bases and J by 4 bases, with 14 bases between. This CDR3 spans 14 amino acids. This CDR3 is CASSPTTMGYGYTF. For the CDR3, the DNA is TGTGCCAGCAGCCCCACAACGATGGGCTATGGCTACACCTTC.

Only a few counts were recorded for this clonotype. The chain employs TRBV7-6 and TRBJ2-1, with 8 nucleotides matching TRBD1. Trimming cost V 5 bases and J 1 base; bases outside gene matches: 10. The germline V gene has CDR1 SGHVS and CDR2 FNYEAQ. CDR3 length: 17 amino acids. CDR3 amino acids: CASSRGLRGRSYNEQFF. The CDR3, as DNA: TGTGCCAGCAGCCGGGGGCTCAGGGGGCGTTCCTACAATGAGCAGTTCTTC.

This clonotype was seen a few times. The chain combines TRBV21-1 with TRBJ2-1; the D call of TRBD1 is as the table states it, not checked on the DNA. TRBV21-1 constitutes a pseudogene. The CDR3 runs to 18 residues. The CDR3, as DNA: TGTGCCAGCAGCACAGTTCATCGACTCGATTGGGCGTTTGTCGAGCAGTTCTTC. This codes for CASSTVHRLDWAFVEQFF.

This clonotype was seen at least ten times. The chain is built from TRBV30 and TRBJ2-7; 11 positions match TRBD1. Losses at the gene ends were 5 bases for V and 5 bases for J; bases not matched to a gene: 5. CDR3 length: 13 amino acids. CDR1 is GTSNPN and CDR2 is SVGIG in the germline V gene (reference sequence). The CDR3, as DNA: TGTGCCTGGTCGGGACAGGGGGATAACGAGCAGTACTTC. It is translated as CAWSGQGDNEQYF. Looking up the rest from reference TRBV30 and TRBJ2-7 gives the full variable domain: SQTIHQWPATLVQPVGSPLSLECTVEGTSNPNLYWYRQAAGRGLQLLFYSVGIGQISSEVPQNLSASRPQDRQFILSSKKLLLSDSGFYLCAWSGQGDNEQYFGPGTRLTVT.

This clonotype has a count of ten or more. The chain has TRBV3-1 and TRBJ2-1; TRBD2 is a possible D gene (6 bases). Trimming took off 0 bases at V and 0 bases at J, with 12 bases between the two ends. Germline V gene data show CDR1 as LGHDT and CDR2 as YNNKEL (reference sequence). This CDR3 is 17 amino acids long. CDR3 in amino acids: CASSQDREWSSYNEQFF. For the CDR3, the DNA is TGTGCCAGCAGCCAAGATCGGGAGTGGAGCTCCTACAATGAGCAGTTCTTC.

The table lists this clonotype with a few counts. V and J are TRBV10-3 and TRBJ1-1, with 10 bases identical to TRBD1. The germline gives CDR1 ENHRY, CDR2 SYGVKD. Unmatched junction bases numbered 4, after V lost 0 bases and J lost 3 bases. The CDR3 consists of 16 residues. The CDR3 nucleotides are TGTGCCATCAGTGAGTCGGGACAGGGGCGGCACACTGAAGCTTTCTTT. Its translation is CAISESGQGRHTEAFF.

The chain couples TRBV29-1 to TRBJ2-2; TRBD1 or TRBD2 may be the D gene (5 bases each). CDR3 length: 14 residues. Trimming shortened V by 5 bases and J by 1 base, and 11 bases separated the two germline ends. CDR1 is SQVTM, CDR2 ANQGSEA, per germline. The CDR3: CSVIGGKNTGELFF. The CDR3 region has the DNA TGCAGCGTTATTGGGGGAAAGAACACCGGGGAGCTGTTTTTT.

V is TRBV10-2 and J is TRBJ2-7; 7 bases fit TRBD1. The CDR3 is 13 amino acids. V shed 7 bases and J 2 bases; nucleotides not matched to a gene: 5. Germline-derived CDR1 and CDR2 are WSHSY and SAAADI. The CDR3 protein is CASTLGTAYEQYF. CDR3 DNA sequence: TGCGCCAGCACCCTCGGGACAGCCTACGAGCAGTACTTC.

This clonotype was found a few times. The chain links TRBV28 to TRBJ2-7; D not certain. The germline CDR1 and CDR2 sequences are MDHEN and SYDVKM. V was shortened by 5 bases and J by 2 bases, with 13 bases between the two germline ends. This CDR3 region has 14 residues. DNA for the CDR3: TGTGCCAGCAGTCCCGGACGGAGCACCTACGAGCAGTACTTC. It codes for CASSPGRSTYEQYF.

This clonotype was counted many times. Relative to the germline gene, one junction end is altered; a read error may explain this. The V and J genes are TRBV27 and TRBJ2-1, with TRBD1 as a possible D gene (5 bases). The CDR3 consists of 12 residues. Germline-derived CDR1 and CDR2 are MNHEY and SMNVEV (reference sequence). The CDR3 loop reads CASSTAEGAEVF. The CDR3 region has the DNA TGTGCCAGCAGTACGGCCGAAGGGGCTGAGGTCTTC.

There are a few counts of this clonotype. J is TRBJ1-1 and V is TRBV5-5; no clear D gene. The CDR3 spans 14 residues. Germline CDR1 is SGHKS and CDR2 is YYEKEE (reference sequence). Between the trimmed V and J ends, which lost 0 bases and 6 bases, there was a span of 12 bases. CDR3 nucleotides: TGTGCCAGCAGCTTGGTTCCAACGGGCGCTGAAGCTTTCTTT. Protein sequence: CASSLVPTGAEAFF. Variable domain in full (rest from reference TRBV5-5 and TRBJ1-1): DAGVTQSPTHLIKTRGQQVTLRCSPISGHKSVSWYQQVLGQGPQFIFQYYEKEERGRGNFPDRFSARQFPNYSSELNVNALLLGDSALYLCASSLVPTGAEAFFGQGTRLTVV.

This clonotype was seen repeatedly, ten times or more. The genes are TRBV28 and TRBJ2-5; tentative D call: TRBD1 (6 bases). With 3 bases removed from V and 2 bases from J, the gap between germline ends came to 13 bases. Germline V gene sequence: CDR1 MDHEN, CDR2 SYDVKM. The length of the CDR3 is 15 residues. CDR3 DNA: TGTGCCAGCAGTTTTCCACAGGGCCCACAAGAGACCCAGTACTTC. Translation: CASSFPQGPQETQYF.

This clonotype was detected only a few times. This rearrangement joins TRBV20-1 to TRBJ2-1; a weak D match, TRBD1 (5 bases). The CDR3 spans 12 residues. Trimming removed 6 bases from V and 7 bases from J, with 13 bases in between. CDR1 DFQATT and CDR2 SNEGSKA come from the germline V gene (reference sequence). CDR3 nucleotide sequence: TGCAGTGCCCCCCGACAGATTAATGAGCAGTTCTTC. Translated: CSAPRQINEQFF.

This clonotype was picked up many times. V gene TRBV3-1 combines with J gene TRBJ1-1, with D hard to call. Germline CDR1 reads LGHDT; CDR2 reads YNNKEL (reference sequence). The ends were cut back, 1 base at V and 10 bases at J, with 10 bases in the middle. The CDR3 is 12 residues long. In nucleotides, the CDR3 is TGTGCCAGCAGCCAAGGGGAAGGCAGAGCTTTCTTT. Its protein product is CASSQGEGRAFF.

This clonotype has only a few counts. The chain has TRBV4-2 and TRBJ2-7; TRBD1 aligns across 9 bases. The CDR3 is 14 amino acids. CDR1 is LGHNA, CDR2 YNFKEQ, per germline. The V segment lost 3 bases and the J segment 3 bases; nucleotides outside the gene matches: 3. The CDR3: CASSQKTGGYEQYF. CDR3 DNA: TGTGCCAGCAGCCAGAAGACAGGGGGCTACGAGCAGTACTTC.

This clonotype appeared a few times. The chain has TRBV5-8 and TRBJ2-3; D possibly corresponds to TRBD2 (6 bases). The CDR3 extends over 12 amino acids. V lost 6 bases, J lost 10 bases, and 15 bases lay in between. Germline V gene lookup returns CDR1 SGHTS and CDR2 YDEGEE. The DNA of the CDR3 is TGTGCCAGCATCGGGAGCGTGGCGGCGCAGTATTTT. As protein: CASIGSVAAQYF.

This clonotype was seen a few times. CDR3 residues: CASSRPDTQYF. For the CDR3, the DNA is TGTGCCAGCAGCCGACCAGATACGCAGTATTTT. The V call is TRBV21-1, the J call TRBJ2-3. TRBV21-1 is classified as a pseudogene. The CDR3 spans 11 residues.

This clonotype was seen a few times. The V gene is TRBV14, the J gene TRBJ2-7; 7 nucleotides align to TRBD1. Germline assignment: CDR1 SGHDN and CDR2 FVKESK. The CDR3 contains 12 residues. Trimming took 5 bases from V and 6 from J; bases not matched to a gene: 4. Here the CDR3 DNA reads TGTGCCAGCAGCTCACAGGGGATCGAGCAGTACTTC. Translated: CASSSQGIEQYF.

This clonotype was counted only a few times. This CDR3 reads CANEREGSGSEQFF. CDR3 DNA: TGTGCCAACGAGCGGGAGGGCTCGGGGAGTGAGCAGTTCTTC. The chain combines TRBV7-9 with TRBJ2-1; 10 bases are shared with TRBD2. V dropped 10 bases and J dropped 9; count of bases not matched to a gene: 12. This CDR3 has 14 residues. CDR1 is SEHNR, CDR2 FQNEAQ, per germline (reference sequence).

This clonotype has at least ten counts. The chain carries TRBV28 and TRBJ2-3, with a tentative D call TRBD1 (5 bases). CDR1 MDHEN and CDR2 SYDVKM come from the germline V gene. V lost 2 bases, J lost 1 base, and 13 bases lay in between. The CDR3 is made up of 16 amino acids. The CDR3 loop is CASSLRTSTGTDTQYF. In DNA form, the CDR3 reads TGTGCCAGCAGTTTACGGACATCTACGGGCACAGATACGCAGTATTTT.